The 8 T cell receptor beta chains below all came from one sample that was sequenced in a study of neurological immune-mediated disorders. TCRdb re-called the 5' RACE reads through MiXCR, storing one row per CDR3 protein. The data show about 70,000 distinct CDR3 sequences, 3.2% seen once. Sequencing was done on a sample of PBMCs. Receptors were obtained from a woman aged 45-60 years with multiple sclerosis.

This clonotype has at least ten counts. The chain carries TRBV6-6 and TRBJ2-5, with no clear D. The CDR3 has 14 amino acids. Germline loops: CDR1 MNHNY, CDR2 SVGAGI (reference sequence). Trimming pared 0 bases from V and 5 bases from J, leaving 10 bases between. CDR3 sequence: CASSYSERSETQYF. As DNA, the CDR3 is TGTGCCAGCAGTTACTCGGAGAGGTCTGAGACCCAGTACTTC.

This clonotype showed up many times. V and J are TRBV19 and TRBJ2-1; tentatively, D is TRBD1 or TRBD2 (5 bases each). The CDR3 runs 12 residues. The germline V gene encodes CDR1 LNHDA and CDR2 SQIVND (reference sequence). With 3 bases removed from V and 9 bases from J, the gap between germline ends came to 9 bases. CDR3 coding DNA: TGTGCCAGTAGTATGAGGGGCGGTGAGCAGTTCTTC. Its protein is CASSMRGGEQFF.

This clonotype was counted ten times or more. This rearrangement joins TRBV18 to TRBJ1-5; D gene uncertain. Trimming pared 6 bases from V and 4 bases from J, leaving 10 bases between. CDR3 length equals 13 residues. Per the germline V gene, CDR1 is KGHSH and CDR2 is LQKENI. CDR3 DNA sequence: TGTGCCAGCTCCCAAGAAAGGAATCAGCCCCAGCATTTT. Its translation is CASSQERNQPQHF.

This clonotype was recorded at least ten times. The chain couples TRBV7-2 to TRBJ2-6; the D gene could be TRBD1 or TRBD2 (6 bases each). Germline assignment: CDR1 SGHTA and CDR2 FQGNSA. This CDR3 has 17 residues. Trimming removed 5 bases from V and 4 bases from J, with 18 bases in between. The DNA of the CDR3 is TGTGCCAGCAGCCCGGGGGCGGTAGGGGTAGGGGCCAACGTCCTGACTTTC. Translation: CASSPGAVGVGANVLTF.

Ten or more counts support this clonotype. The V gene is TRBV20-1, the J gene TRBJ2-1, with unresolved D. V lost 0 bases and J 6 bases, leaving 15 bases between the germline ends. The V gene's germline CDR1 is DFQATT and CDR2 SNEGSKA (reference sequence). The CDR3 consists of 15 residues. The CDR3 is CSARDTTPPGNEQFF. CDR3 DNA sequence: TGCAGTGCTAGAGATACTACACCCCCGGGCAATGAGCAGTTCTTC.

This clonotype was recorded at least ten times. The V call is TRBV3-1, the J call TRBJ1-1, with D uncertain. CDR1 LGHDT and CDR2 YNNKEL come from the germline V gene (reference sequence). This CDR3 comprises 14 residues. Trimming pared 1 base from V and 1 base from J, leaving 7 bases between. The CDR3 reads CASSQGTRNTEAFF. The CDR3 DNA reads TGTGCCAGCAGCCAAGGAACGAGGAACACTGAAGCTTTCTTT.

This clonotype was counted at least ten times. This sequence joins TRBV25-1 and TRBJ2-2; D gene ambiguous. This CDR3 spans 13 amino acids. Germline V gene sequence: CDR1 MGHDK, CDR2 SYGVNS. Trimming left V 6 bases short and J 3 bases short, with 8 bases between. CDR3 DNA: TGTGCCAGCAGCCCCGGATACACCGGGGAGCTGTTTTTT. Translating it yields CASSPGYTGELFF.

This clonotype was counted a few times. V usage is TRBV29-1 and J usage is TRBJ2-7; D not certain. The CDR3 spans 14 residues. With 3 bases removed from V and 2 bases from J, the gap between germline ends came to 14 bases. The germline V gene has CDR1 SQVTM and CDR2 ANQGSEA. CDR3 region: CSVDLGTRPYEQYF. The CDR3 region has the DNA TGCAGCGTTGATCTGGGAACCAGACCCTACGAGCAGTACTTC.